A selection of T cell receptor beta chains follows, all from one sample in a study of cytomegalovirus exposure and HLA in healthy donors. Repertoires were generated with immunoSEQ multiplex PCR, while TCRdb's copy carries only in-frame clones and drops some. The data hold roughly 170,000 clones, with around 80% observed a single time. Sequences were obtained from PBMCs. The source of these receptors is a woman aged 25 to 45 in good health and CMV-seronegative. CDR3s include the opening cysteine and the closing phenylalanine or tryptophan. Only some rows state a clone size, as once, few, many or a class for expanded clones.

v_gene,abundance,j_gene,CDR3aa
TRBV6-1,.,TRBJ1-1,CASSWDRGQGTEAFF
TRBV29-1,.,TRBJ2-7,CSVETSESSYEQYF
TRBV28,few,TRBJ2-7,CASSPQGTGEQYF
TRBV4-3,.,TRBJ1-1,CASSQDLMGGRTEAFF
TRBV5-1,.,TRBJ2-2,CASSLGFLDSTGELFF
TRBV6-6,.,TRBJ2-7,CASSDAGTTAYEQYF
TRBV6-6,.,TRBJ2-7,CASSYSPGDYEQYF
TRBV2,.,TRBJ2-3,CASGTVTGVGTDTQYF
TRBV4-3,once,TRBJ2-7,CASSQDRPGGYEQYF
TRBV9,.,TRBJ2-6,CASSVAGAGANGLTF
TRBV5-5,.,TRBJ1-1,CASSRIAQGKRTRLETEAFF
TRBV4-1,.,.,CASSQGVAGRGAYEQYF
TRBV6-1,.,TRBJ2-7,CASSETGGPYEQYF
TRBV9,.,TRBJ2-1,CASSVYVVDRGALESFNEQFF
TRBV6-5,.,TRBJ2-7,CASRDETSGRFRQYF
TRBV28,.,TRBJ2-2,CASSPGQGRTGELFF
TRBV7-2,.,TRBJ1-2,CASSIRQGGDGYTF
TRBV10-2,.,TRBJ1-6,CASSPVGVALNSPLHF
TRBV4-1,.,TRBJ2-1,CASSQVPGFGINEQFF
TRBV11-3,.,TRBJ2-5,CASSLAFSETQYF
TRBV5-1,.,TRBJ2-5,CASSLAPTVSGETQYF
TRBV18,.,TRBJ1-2,CASSPLLEGYGYTF
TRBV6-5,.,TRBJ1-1,CASQGGTEAFF
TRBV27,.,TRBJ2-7,CASSKDRGRAGVGEQYF
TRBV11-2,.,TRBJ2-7,CASSLEDVATGNPYEQYF
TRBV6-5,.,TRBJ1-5,CASSPRGGGNQPQHF
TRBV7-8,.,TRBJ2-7,CASSLGTSGGNSYEQYF
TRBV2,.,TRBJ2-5,CASTQNRGQETQYF
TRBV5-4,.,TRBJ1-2,CASSGKGQGSGYTF
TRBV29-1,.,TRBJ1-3,CSVGRGGENTIYF
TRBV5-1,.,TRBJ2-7,CASSRQGELEQYF
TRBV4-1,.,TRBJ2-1,CASSQKMGLARDNEQFF
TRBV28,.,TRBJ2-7,CASSHFSAGAFGEQYF
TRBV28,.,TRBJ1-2,CAIYRTGTVNYGYTF
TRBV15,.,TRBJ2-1,CATSRVKEFNEQFF
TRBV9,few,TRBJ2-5,CASSNPGETQYF
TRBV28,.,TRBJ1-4,CASRPPSWDRTNEKLFF